Detailed here is one T cell receptor (beta chain). The sample is drawn from a study of blood T cell repertoires in COVID-19. For the study at large: Spain, Italy and the United States supplied samples that represented acute and convalescent COVID-19.

Sequencing used immunoSEQ multiplex PCR; TCRdb keeps in-frame clones, though not all of them. This sample has hundreds of thousands of clones, with 88% found just once. This clonotype was sampled from a woman aged 50 to 65 with acute COVID-19. Sequences were obtained from PBMCs or T cells enriched from blood (not recorded which).

The CDR3 DNA sequence: TGTGCCAGTAGTATCCCGGCAGGGGTGAACACTGAAGCTTTCTTT. This codes for CASSIPAGVNTEAFF. The chain links TRBV19 to TRBJ1-1; D possibly corresponds to TRBD1 (6 bases). CDR1 and CDR2 (germline): LNHDA, SQIVND (reference sequence). Trimming removed 3 bases from V and 0 bases from J, with 11 bases in between. The CDR3 is made up of 15 amino acids.